The entry that follows covers one T cell receptor (beta chain) sequence. V shed 6 bases, J shed 3 bases, and the junction held 7 bases outside the gene matches. The CDR3 extends over 14 amino acids. Germline V gene lookup returns CDR1 SNHLY and CDR2 FYNNEI. Sequencing was performed with immunoSEQ multiplex PCR; in TCRdb, only in-frame clones are kept and a portion is missing. The table shows about 350,000 clones, with over 75% occurring only once. The data were taken from a study of blood T cell repertoires in COVID-19. Sequenced sample: PBMCs or T cells enriched from blood (not recorded which). The TCR was taken from a woman aged 25-40 years who had recovered from COVID-19. V and J are TRBV2 and TRBJ1-1; 7 bases line up with TRBD1. The CDR3 loop reads CASREQGRDTEAFF. As DNA, the CDR3 is TGTGCCAGCAGGGAACAGGGGCGGGACACTGAAGCTTTCTTT.